This T cell receptor (beta chain) was sequenced during a study of cytomegalovirus exposure and HLA in healthy donors (dated by TCRdb to the late 2010s). For the study in its entirety: An earlier analysis of about 560 of the donors reported over 250 Gb of sequence data and around 120 million unique TCR beta sequences obtained from about 179 million T cells. All discovery cohort repertoires had been generated using a single sequencing platform. Donor age, sex, ethnicity and CMV serostatus were collected together with the repertoire data. An earlier analysis of some 500 of the donors used high-throughput TCR beta sequencing to judge whether each TCR beta V gene segment behaved as functional or pseudogenic. A later genetic analysis took genome-wide SNP genotypes for about 55% of the 666 donors and used that subset as a discovery cohort. Class I and class II HLA loci were covered by the typing at four-digit resolution. Among almost 400 genotyped donors of the cohort, an average of roughly 240,000 unique TCR beta nucleotide sequences were sequenced per donor, around 18% of them non-productive. Roughly five DR-DQ haplotypes were handled as single units for association and clustering, since linkage in the cohort was strong. To predict cytomegalovirus infection status, the study combined high-throughput TCR immunosequencing, statistical association of individual TCRs with disease status, and machine learning. Typing coverage varied by locus: 629-630 donors for A, B, C, DRB1 and DQB1; roughly 510 for DQA1; 606 for DPA1; about 450 for DPB1. An early release covering approximately 600 HLA-typed donors comprised approximately 300 gigabases of sequencing data and approximately 80 million unique TCR sequences. To study patterns of TCR occurrence, a later analysis re-analyzed previously published TCR beta repertoires from 650 to 750 donors and added high-resolution HLA genotyping. Rather than using new phenotypic data, the later analysis identified candidate immune exposures from TCR beta sequences and from how often those sequences occurred across donors. The study used immunosequencing to profile the T cell repertoires of approximately 690 subjects and linked those repertoires to cytomegalovirus serostatus. Besides the first cohort of some 670 subjects, a separate validation cohort made up of some 110 different subjects was used. Among the roughly 390 genotyped donors, 81% belonged to the genetic ancestry cluster associated with self-reported Caucasian donors. The aim of the study was to test whether cataloging public T cell receptors could identify signatures of past pathogen exposure.

The library was made by the immunoSEQ multiplex PCR assay. The multiplex PCR relied on a mix of 60 forward primers for TCR Vbeta segments and 13 reverse primers for TCR Jbeta segments. The CDR3 region of rearranged TCR beta genes was amplified from genomic DNA with a multiplex PCR assay. On the Illumina HiSeq System, the amplified TCR beta libraries were sequenced as 87-base-pair reads. The authors' pipeline ran thus. A later analysis counted approximately 74 million unique TCR beta chains across the 666 repertoires, and around 9.9 million of these chains were shared by at least two donors. Raw reads were error-corrected and collapsed into unique sequences by a nearest-neighbor algorithm in which closely related sequences were merged to remove PCR and sequencing errors. V, D and J gene segments were assigned by aligning CDR3 sequences to IMGT reference sequences. For a sequence to be retained, a match of at least six nucleotides to both a V gene segment and a J gene segment was required. A rearrangement counted as productive if the CDR3 had no stop codons and remained in frame with V and J, and every other rearrangement counted as non-productive. CDR3 was defined according to IMGT convention as the region running from the second conserved V-encoded cysteine to the conserved J-encoded phenylalanine. The earlier analysis of roughly 590 of the donors excluded any sequence lacking an unambiguous match to a single V gene segment. An earlier analysis of several hundred of the donors called V segments functional above 56.7% productive rearrangements and segregating when the between-donor standard deviation exceeded 5%. A statistical classification framework was developed to diagnose cytomegalovirus status using the catalog of TCR beta chain sequences. A later analysis assigned V and J genes by comparing TCR nucleotide sequences with IMGT/GENE-DB human TR gene sequences. The TCRdist pipeline was used in a later analysis to assign CDR3 sequences and most-parsimonious VDJ recombination scenarios. In a later analysis, each TCR beta chain was defined by its CDR3 amino acid sequence together with its V-gene family, and reads without a unique V-gene family were excluded. As a way to deal with suspected cross-contamination and a sequencing artifact, a later analysis dropped under 600 nucleotide sequences that were highly shared and had low generation probability. In a later analysis, a clonal expansion index was calculated for each public chain from normalized within-repertoire ranks of inferred template counts. A later analysis computed generation probabilities with a VDJ recombination model fitted to out-of-frame rearrangements, and checked the results against IGoR. In a later analysis, hypergeometric tests were used to score TCR-TCR, TCR-HLA and TCR-CMV co-occurrence, with a repertoire-size bias correction applied to TCR pairs. A later analysis estimated false discovery rates by permuting HLA or CMV assignments 20 times. A later analysis grouped co-occurring TCRs with DBSCAN, adding TCRdist sequence similarity when clustering within HLA-allele-positive subsets. For co-occurrence clustering, repertoires with fewer than 30,000 or more than 120,000 public chains were excluded, along with a handful of repertoires with anomalous nucleotide sharing. This is the immuneACCESS table as TCRdb keeps it, with only in-frame sequences that have V and J called. A part of the clones is gone; compared with another copy, unresolved V genes explain less than half, and the rest is unexplained. The DNA was the basis for D and trimming; V, J and clone size are from that table. The sample data list 150,000 to 200,000 clones, and about 76% of these were observed just once. Together, the top ten hold 1.6% of the sample.

The cohort was made up of approximately 670 healthy bone marrow donors. Cohort members were all nominally healthy when sampled, although unrecorded immune exposures were likely present. The donor tested CMV seronegative, placing the donor among the 350 or so seronegative members of the cohort. A peripheral blood sample was collected from each donor, and TCR beta sequencing was performed on peripheral blood mononuclear cells. Genomic DNA was extracted from the blood cell samples with the Qiagen DNeasy Blood Extraction Kit. What the research found in general, with its limitations: A total of 164 TCR beta chains were listed by the study as associated with cytomegalovirus. A later analysis found that most CMV-associated TCR beta chains appeared HLA-restricted, with HLA associations seemingly driven largely by CMV exposure. Immune exposure information for the cohort was limited to CMV serostatus. Linkage disequilibrium might explain the correlated functional status among segregating V segments, but an unknown experimental factor could not be ruled out. Because counts were too low, more than 15 rarely observed V segments, including chromosome 9 orphons, were left out of the earlier analysis of 587 of the donors. Specific HLA alleles were associated with 18,000 or so TCR beta sequences at a false discovery rate of 0.05 in a later analysis. Most TCR sequences were seen in very few donors, while some public TCRs were found in many individuals. The authors suggested that the approach could potentially be extended to other disease states and immunological phenotypes. When HLA alleles, especially DR and DQ, strongly co-occurred, TCR associations were difficult to assign to individual alleles. The presence/absence analyses assumed that sequencing depth was roughly uniform across donors, and that assumption may not be true. Some IMGT-functional V segments, including TRBV6-2 and TRBV6-3, could not be told apart with the 87-base-pair reads, so those segments were excluded. A later analysis found that HLA-associated TCR beta chains were more clonally expanded and had lower generation probabilities than equally common non-associated chains. The classifier was reported to diagnose cytomegalovirus status with high specificity and sensitivity in both the original and validation cohorts. Compared with the approximately 600-donor mean, donors in an Asian-associated ancestry cluster had fewer N-insertions in productive TCRs, according to a later genetic analysis. The sequencing pipeline was judged likely to have produced a cluster of highly shared sequence variants as a technical artifact. A later genetic analysis associated a missense DCLRE1C variant with V-gene and J-gene trimming of TCR beta chains, and an independent cohort replicated the association. In a later analysis, the rate of TCR association differed among HLA loci, with DRB1 alleles having the most associated TCRs and HLA-C alleles having the fewest. A later analysis reported that several top co-occurrence clusters appeared linked to parvovirus B19, influenza, CMV and Epstein-Barr virus. Because some donors lacked HLA typing at each locus, the association tests relied only on the typed subset. This cohort had only TCR beta chains sequenced, and the lack of alpha or paired-chain data limited which features could be detected. A further reported finding was that TCR beta sequences accurately predicted the HLA-A and HLA-B alleles for most subjects in the first cohort. Three of the identified cytomegalovirus-associated TCR beta chains were confirmed in vitro to be specific for cytomegalovirus antigens. In an earlier analysis of over 550 of the donors, most TCR beta V segments were observed in productive rearrangements about 87% or about 30% of the time, broadly matching IMGT annotations.

Measured from the cysteine to the phenylalanine, the CDR3 is 16 residues long. Left in the record is the CDR3 DNA by itself, 48 bases read in frame from the first base. V was cut back by 0 bases and J by 5 bases, leaving a gap of 14 bases between them. CDR1 and CDR2 are drawn from the germline V gene: LGHNA, YNFKEQ. Concerning this clone itself: Its antigen is unknown. One base away there is no much larger clone; base qualities are not given.

This clonotype was sampled from a woman in her 50s in good health and CMV-seronegative. Material: PBMCs. The chain was built from TRBV4-2 and TRBJ2-1; a tentative D match to TRBD2 spans 5 bases. The sequenced DNA is TGTGCCAGCAGCCAAGAAGGCCTAGCTCGGGACAATGAGCAGTTCTTC. This codes for CASSQEGLARDNEQFF.